These 28 T cell receptor beta chains came from one sample sequenced in a study of blood T cell repertoires in COVID-19. Data came from immunoSEQ multiplex PCR; TCRdb stores just in-frame clones and leaves some out. The sample yields about 51,000 clones, around 93% seen once. Sequencing was carried out using peripheral blood. The origin of the receptors is a man aged 45-60 years with acute or convalescent COVID-19.

The chain is built from TRBV4-1 and TRBJ1-6; TRBD1 matches at 8 bases. J gave up 6 bases and V 1 base, and 20 bases lay outside the gene matches. Germline V gene sequence: CDR1 MGHRA, CDR2 YSYEKL. The CDR3 covers 21 residues. In DNA, the CDR3 is TGCGCCAGCAGCCAAGCAGGTTCCTCCAGCAGGGGGCCCCGGGGTAATTCACCCCTCCACTTT. Its translation: CASSQAGSSSRGPRGNSPLHF.

This clone appeared a single time. This chain connects TRBV19 to TRBJ2-1, with 9 bases aligning to TRBD2. The CDR3 is made up of 14 amino acids. Germline V gives CDR1 LNHDA, CDR2 SQIVND (reference sequence). Trimming at V came to 5 bases and at J to 6 bases, leaving 5 bases not matched to a gene. The CDR3 loop is CASSASGEGNEQFF. CDR3 coding DNA: TGTGCCAGTAGTGCTAGCGGGGAAGGCAATGAGCAGTTCTTC.

The V gene is TRBV4-1, the J gene TRBJ2-2, with TRBD2 as a possible D gene (6 bases). In germline, CDR1 is MGHRA, CDR2 YSYEKL. The CDR3 totals 15 residues. Between the trimmed V and J ends, which lost 6 bases and 1 base, there was a span of 12 bases. The CDR3 reads CASSRAGRNTGELFF. CDR3 in DNA: TGCGCCAGCAGTCGAGCGGGTAGGAACACCGGGGAGCTGTTTTTT.

CDR3 sequence: CASSPGTSGGRETQYF. The CDR3 coding sequence is TGTGCCAGCAGCCCAGGGACTAGCGGGGGTAGGGAGACCCAGTACTTC. The chain employs TRBV3-1 (or the pseudogene TRBV3-2) and TRBJ2-5; TRBD2 matches at 14 bases. The CDR3 extends over 16 amino acids. V lost 4 bases to trimming and J lost 5 bases; unmatched junction nucleotides: 6. Germline CDR1 reads LGHDT; CDR2 reads YNNKEL (reference sequence).

This CDR3 reads CASSLATGLGGYTF. CDR3 sequence (DNA): TGTGCCAGCAGCTTGGCTACGGGACTGGGAGGCTACACCTTC. The genes are TRBV5-4 and TRBJ1-2; TRBD1 is a possible D gene (5 bases). CDR1 SGHNT and CDR2 YYREEE come from the germline V gene (reference sequence). The CDR3 is made up of 14 amino acids. The V end lost 0 bases, the J end lost 8 bases, and 14 bases lay between the germline ends.

The genes are TRBV7-6 and TRBJ2-1, with 8 bases identical to TRBD1. The CDR3 extends over 15 amino acids. Germline assignment: CDR1 SGHVS and CDR2 FNYEAQ. V lost 5 bases to trimming and J lost 6 bases; unmatched junction nucleotides: 9. CDR3 region: CASSPDRGRSNEQFF. The CDR3 bases are TGTGCCAGCAGCCCCGACAGGGGCCGGAGCAATGAGCAGTTCTTC.

The chain is built from TRBV7-9 and TRBJ2-7; TRBD1 aligns across 11 bases. CDR3 length equals 14 residues. J was trimmed by 6 bases and V by 0 bases; bases with no gene match: 1. Germline lookup yields CDR1 SEHNR and CDR2 FQNEAQ (reference sequence). CDR3 sequence: CASSLAGQGGEQYF. CDR3 bases: TGTGCCAGCAGCTTAGCGGGACAGGGGGGCGAGCAGTACTTC.

The chain employs TRBV7-8 and TRBJ2-6, with D possibly matching TRBD1 (5 bases). V lost 5 bases and J 0 bases, leaving 11 bases between the germline ends. The length of the CDR3 is 16 residues. Germline lookup yields CDR1 SGHVS and CDR2 FQNEAQ. The CDR3 sequence: CASSLTQASGANVLTF. CDR3 bases: TGTGCCAGCAGCCTCACACAGGCCTCTGGGGCCAACGTCCTGACTTTC.

J is TRBJ1-1 and V is TRBV5-1; D is undetermined. The CDR3 runs to 13 residues. V lost 2 bases to trimming and J lost 3 bases, with 8 bases between them. CDR1 and CDR2 from the germline V gene are SGHRS and YFSETQ. CDR3 DNA: TGCGCCAGCAGCTTCTCAGCGGACACTGAAGCTTTCTTT. This sequence encodes CASSFSADTEAFF.

This chain connects TRBV2 to TRBJ2-1, with 11 positions matching TRBD2. Unmatched junction bases numbered 16, after V lost 6 bases and J lost 0 bases. CDR3 length equals 20 residues. Germline V gene data show CDR1 as SNHLY and CDR2 as FYNNEI. CDR3 coding DNA: TGTGCCAGCAGCGCTGCTAGCGGGGGGCGTTCAACTTACTCCTACAATGAGCAGTTCTTC. This sequence encodes CASSAASGGRSTYSYNEQFF.

This chain uses TRBV11-3 with TRBJ2-2; the D is unclear. From germline, CDR1 is SGHNT and CDR2 YENEEA. CDR3 length equals 14 residues. V gave up 0 bases and J gave up 9 bases, with 11 bases separating them. The CDR3 DNA reads as TGTGCCAGCAGCTTAGATCATGCAGGCCGGGAGCTGTTTTTT. It codes for CASSLDHAGRELFF.

This sequence joins TRBV2 and TRBJ2-1, with D possibly matching TRBD2 (5 bases). This CDR3 contains 13 residues. Per germline, CDR1 SNHLY and CDR2 FYNNEI. V was shortened by 2 bases and J by 6 bases, with 8 bases between the two germline ends. The CDR3 sequence: CASSELGSNEQFF. The DNA for the CDR3 is TGTGCCAGCAGTGAACTGGGGAGCAATGAGCAGTTCTTC.

The rearrangement links TRBV6-5 to TRBJ1-2; 9 bases match TRBD1. The germline V gene encodes CDR1 MNHEY and CDR2 SVGAGI. The V and J ends lost 8 bases and 8 bases, in that order; junction bases with no gene match: 15. The CDR3 runs to 15 residues. In nucleotides, the CDR3 is TGTGCCAGCCATTCCGGGACAGGGAGGGATGGAGGCTACACCTTC. This gives the protein CASHSGTGRDGGYTF.

The V and J genes are TRBV11-2 and TRBJ2-3; D is uncertain. This CDR3 is 13 amino acids long. Germline CDR1 is SGHAT and CDR2 is FQNNGV. V was clipped by 5 bases and J by 6 bases, with 12 bases between them. CDR3: CASSQIRLDTQYF. The CDR3 region has the DNA TGTGCCAGCAGCCAGATCAGGCTTGATACGCAGTATTTT.

The genes are TRBV5-1 and TRBJ1-1, with TRBD1 as a possible D gene (5 bases). CDR1 SGHRS and CDR2 YFSETQ come from the germline V gene. This CDR3 region has 17 residues. The V and J ends lost 0 bases and 0 bases respectively, with 15 bases between them. The CDR3 coding sequence is TGCGCCAGCAGCTTGGCCCAGAGGCGACAGCTGAACACTGAAGCTTTCTTT. Amino acid sequence: CASSLAQRRQLNTEAFF.

V gene TRBV6-1 combines with J gene TRBJ1-2, with 7 bases fitting TRBD1. The germline V gene encodes CDR1 MNHNS and CDR2 SASEGT. Trimming cost V 1 base and J 4 bases; bases outside gene matches: 6. The CDR3 has 15 amino acids. The CDR3: CASSEETGTFYGYTF. The CDR3, as DNA: TGTGCCAGCAGTGAAGAGACAGGGACCTTCTATGGCTACACCTTC.

V and J are TRBV12-5 and TRBJ2-6; TRBD1 aligns across 9 bases. Germline V gene lookup returns CDR1 LGHNT and CDR2 FRNRAP. V lost 3 bases to trimming and J lost 4 bases; unmatched junction nucleotides: 7. The CDR3 is made up of 17 amino acids. CDR3 nucleotides: TGTGCTAGTGGTTTCGAATTACAGGGGGCAGGGGCCAACGTCCTGACTTTC. Residues: CASGFELQGAGANVLTF.

J is TRBJ2-2 and V is TRBV5-1, with D tentatively TRBD2 (6 bases). The V gene's germline CDR1 is SGHRS and CDR2 YFSETQ. The germline V and J ends were trimmed by 3 bases and 6 bases, with 12 bases remaining between them. This CDR3 spans 14 amino acids. CDR3: CASSWGTGAGELFF. DNA for the CDR3: TGCGCCAGCAGCTGGGGGACGGGGGCCGGGGAGCTGTTTTTT.

The chain has TRBV5-1 and TRBJ1-1; TRBD1 agrees at 8 bases. Per germline, CDR1 SGHRS and CDR2 YFSETQ. The J segment lost 7 bases and the V segment lost 1 base, leaving 3 bases of the junction unmatched. CDR3 length: 13 amino acids. In DNA, the CDR3 is TGCGCCAGCAGCTTGACAGGGGGGGTTGAAGCTTTCTTT. This gives the protein CASSLTGGVEAFF.

The chain joins TRBV24-1 to TRBJ2-1, with 12 bases fitting TRBD1. The CDR3 covers 17 residues. V lost 4 bases, J lost 8 bases, and 11 bases stayed unmatched. Per the germline V gene, CDR1 is KGHDR and CDR2 is SFDVKD. The CDR3 is CATSDPPGTGGFDEQFF. CDR3 DNA sequence: TGTGCCACCAGTGACCCCCCCGGGACAGGGGGCTTTGATGAGCAGTTCTTC.

The chain couples TRBV15 to TRBJ2-5, with D possibly being TRBD2 (5 bases). Germline CDR1 reads LNHNV; CDR2 reads YYDKDF (reference sequence). V gave up 1 base and J gave up 4 bases, with 16 bases separating them. The CDR3 is 16 residues long. Here the CDR3 reads CATSRGRHGGLETQYF. CDR3 bases: TGTGCCACCAGCAGAGGACGGCACGGCGGGTTAGAGACCCAGTACTTC.

This clone was found once. The chain is built from TRBV30 and TRBJ2-2; 13 bases are a match to TRBD2. Germline lookup yields CDR1 GTSNPN and CDR2 SVGIG (reference sequence). The CDR3 spans 16 residues. V gave up 4 bases and J gave up 3 bases; unmatched junction bases: 5. Written as DNA, the CDR3 is TGTGCCTGGAAAGGACTAGCGGGGGCCCACACCGGGGAGCTGTTTTTT. Translating it yields CAWKGLAGAHTGELFF.

The V and J genes are TRBV15 and TRBJ2-4; D remains unclear. Trimming left V 0 bases short and J 0 bases short, with 12 bases between. The germline V gene encodes CDR1 LNHNV and CDR2 YYDKDF (reference sequence). The CDR3 is 17 residues long. CDR3 nucleotides: TGTGCCACCAGCAGAGATGGAGCAGCCCTAGCCAAAAACATTCAGTACTTC. Translating it yields CATSRDGAALAKNIQYF.

This chain links TRBV27 with TRBJ1-2; 8 nucleotides line up with TRBD1. The CDR3 has 13 amino acids. Germline values: CDR1 MNHEY, CDR2 SMNVEV (reference sequence). Germline trimming cut 6 bases from V and 5 bases from J; bases unmatched to any gene: 5. The CDR3 protein is CASSLTGGYGYTF. In DNA, the CDR3 is TGTGCCAGCAGCCTAACAGGGGGGTATGGCTACACCTTC.

V gene TRBV18 combines with J gene TRBJ1-1; tentatively, D is TRBD1 (6 bases). CDR1 is KGHSH, CDR2 LQKENI, per germline. V was trimmed by 6 bases and J by 4 bases, leaving 18 bases between them. The CDR3 has 15 residues. This chain's CDR3 is CASSRGQSPVTEAFF. The CDR3 DNA follows: TGTGCCAGCTCGCGAGGACAGTCCCCCGTCACTGAAGCTTTCTTT.

This rearrangement joins TRBV24-1 to TRBJ2-1; TRBD1 matches 10 bases. The CDR3 has 21 residues. Germline loops: CDR1 KGHDR, CDR2 SFDVKD. Trimming took 3 bases from V and 0 from J; bases not matched to a gene: 16. As DNA, the CDR3 is TGTGCCACCAGTGATCAATCACTCCGGGACAGGGGCGAAAGCTCCTACAATGAGCAGTTCTTC. Translating it yields CATSDQSLRDRGESSYNEQFF.

The rearrangement joins TRBV7-9 to TRBJ2-7; D ambiguous. Trimming pared 1 base from V and 0 bases from J, leaving 13 bases between. This CDR3 has 16 residues. Looked up from germline, CDR1 is SEHNR and CDR2 is FQNEAQ (reference sequence). The CDR3 sequence: CASSLVLGLFSYEQYF. The CDR3 DNA follows: TGTGCCAGCAGCTTAGTGCTCGGTCTGTTCTCCTACGAGCAGTACTTC.

This clone was counted a single time. This chain connects TRBV2 to TRBJ2-7, with 7 bases matching TRBD1. V was clipped by 6 bases and J by 2 bases; unmatched bases: 13. There are 16 residues in the CDR3. Germline V gene data show CDR1 as SNHLY and CDR2 as FYNNEI. DNA for the CDR3: TGTGCCAGCAGGAAGACAGGGTCCCCCGGGGCCTACGAGCAGTACTTC. As protein: CASRKTGSPGAYEQYF.